This T cell receptor (beta chain) was identified during a study of T-cell memory formation after mild COVID-19. In TCRdb, the 5' RACE reads were re-called with MiXCR into one record per CDR3 protein. The sample contains around 470,000 distinct CDR3 sequences, around 18% of which appear only once. V trimming: 3 bases; J trimming: 5 bases; junction bases outside the gene matches: 6. Germline CDR1 reads KGHDR; CDR2 reads SFDVKD. The CDR3 is 16 amino acids. Sequences were obtained from PBMCs or a T cell subset sorted from them (not recorded which). The clonotype comes from an adult woman who had mild COVID-19 (a few samples of this study predate the infection). Cell type and time point are not known. The chain is built from TRBV24-1 and TRBJ2-5; 12 bases agree with TRBD1. CDR3 amino acids: CATSDPGQGARETQYF. The CDR3 nucleotides read TGTGCCACCAGTGATCCGGGACAGGGGGCCCGGGAGACCCAGTACTTC.